Below are 22 T cell receptor beta chains sequenced from a single sample in a study of cytomegalovirus exposure and HLA in healthy donors. The PCR made use of 60 Vbeta and 13 Jbeta primers. Some clones are missing from TCRdb's copy, which holds only in-frame ones; the method was immunoSEQ multiplex PCR. The sample has roughly 44,000 clones; about 84% are singletons. The source material was PBMCs. The origin of the receptors is a man aged 50 to 60 in good health and CMV-seronegative.

The chain couples TRBV7-8 to TRBJ2-7, with TRBD2 as a possible D gene (6 bases). Deletions cut 4 bases from V and 9 bases from J, with 19 bases between. Per germline, CDR1 SGHVS and CDR2 FQNEAQ. The CDR3 runs to 14 residues. As DNA, the CDR3 is TGTGCCAGCAGCTCCGGAGGGCAAACCTTGGGGCAGTACTTC. This translates into CASSSGGQTLGQYF.

DNA for the CDR3: TGTGCCAGCAGTGGACAGGGGGAAGTTAATGTCTACGAGCAGTACTTC. Its translation is CASSGQGEVNVYEQYF. The J gene is TRBJ2-7, the V gene TRBV27, with 10 bases lining up with TRBD1. Looked up from germline, CDR1 is MNHEY and CDR2 is SMNVEV (reference sequence). V was pared by 5 bases and J by 3 bases, with 10 bases of the junction left unmatched. The CDR3 spans 16 residues.

DNA for the CDR3: TGTGCCAGCAGTCCGTCAGGGAATAATCAGCCCCAGCATTTT. Its protein product is CASSPSGNNQPQHF. The chain uses TRBV2 and TRBJ1-5; weak D call: TRBD1 (5 bases). The germline V and J ends were trimmed by 5 bases and 4 bases, with 12 bases remaining between them. The germline gives CDR1 SNHLY, CDR2 FYNNEI. The CDR3 has 14 residues.

V and J are TRBV6-1 and TRBJ2-3, with 8 bases fitting TRBD1. The germline V gene has CDR1 MNHNS and CDR2 SASEGT. J lost 6 bases, V lost 0 bases, and 5 bases had no gene match. CDR3 length: 15 residues. The CDR3 region is CASSEAIGTGDTQYF. DNA for the CDR3: TGTGCCAGCAGTGAAGCGATAGGGACAGGCGATACGCAGTATTTT.

V and J are TRBV11-1 and TRBJ2-7; the match to TRBD1 covers 7 bases. Germline assignment: CDR1 SGHAT and CDR2 FQDESV (reference sequence). The CDR3 runs to 14 residues. V was pared by 1 base and J by 2 bases, with 2 bases of the junction left unmatched. Here the CDR3 reads CASSLVGTAYEQYF. CDR3 DNA: TGTGCCAGCAGCTTAGTCGGGACAGCCTACGAGCAGTACTTC. Full variable domain (missing parts from reference TRBV11-1 and TRBJ2-7): EAEVAQSPRYKITEKSQAVAFWCDPISGHATLYWYRQILGQGPELLVQFQDESVVDDSQLPKDRFSAERLKGVDSTLKIQPAELGDSAMYLCASSLVGTAYEQYFGPGTRLTVT.

The chain uses TRBV4-1 and TRBJ2-3; TRBD2 agrees at 13 bases. The CDR3 is made up of 22 amino acids. The V gene end was trimmed by 2 bases and the J gene end by 0 bases; junction bases not matched to a gene: 17. Germline values: CDR1 MGHRA, CDR2 YSYEKL. In DNA form, the CDR3 reads TGCGCCAGCAGCCAACTCGCGGCGACTAGCGGGAGGTGGGGTACTAGCACAGATACGCAGTATTTT. It specifies CASSQLAATSGRWGTSTDTQYF.

This sequence joins TRBV30 and TRBJ1-2, with 9 bases that match TRBD1. V lost 8 bases and J lost 5; bases outside the gene matches: 15. Germline V gene sequence: CDR1 GTSNPN, CDR2 SVGIG (reference sequence). This CDR3 has 15 amino acids. CDR3 coding DNA: TGTGCCCGAATCCCTCGGGACAGGGAGGGTTATGGCTACACCTTC. Translating gives CARIPRDREGYGYTF.

On this clone itself: One end of the junction fails to match germline, which may point to a read error. The chain has TRBV7-9 and TRBJ1-4; maybe TRBD1 (6 bases). Germline V CDR1 and CDR2: SEHNR, FQNEAQ (reference sequence). The CDR3 runs to 18 residues. CDR3 nucleotide sequence: TGTTCCAGCAGCTCGATCTACGGACAGCCAGCAAGTAATGAAAAACTGTTTTTT. As protein: CSSSSIYGQPASNEKLFF.

The chain recombines TRBV5-5 with TRBJ2-7, with a possible D match to TRBD1 (5 bases). CDR3 length: 16 amino acids. V dropped 3 bases and J dropped 0 bases, with 16 bases sitting between them. In germline, CDR1 is SGHKS, CDR2 YYEKEE (reference sequence). CDR3 loop: CASSSSIGATSYEQYF. The DNA of the CDR3 is TGTGCCAGCAGCTCGTCGATAGGGGCGACCTCCTACGAGCAGTACTTC. Drawing the rest from reference TRBV5-5 and TRBJ2-7, the complete variable domain is DAGVTQSPTHLIKTRGQQVTLRCSPISGHKSVSWYQQVLGQGPQFIFQYYEKEERGRGNFPDRFSARQFPNYSSELNVNALLLGDSALYLCASSSSIGATSYEQYFGPGTRLTVT.

This clone occurred a few times. The gene calls are TRBV27 and TRBJ2-7; tentatively, D is TRBD1 (6 bases). V lost 6 bases, J lost 1 base, and 10 bases lay in between. This CDR3 contains 13 residues. Germline-derived CDR1 and CDR2 are MNHEY and SMNVEV (reference sequence). The CDR3 region is CASSYQGSYEQYF. The DNA of the CDR3 is TGTGCCAGCAGCTATCAGGGGTCCTACGAGCAGTACTTC.

The V gene is TRBV6-1, the J gene TRBJ2-7, with TRBD1 matching over 11 bases. V was clipped by 4 bases and J by 5 bases; unmatched bases: 7. Germline V gene data show CDR1 as MNHNS and CDR2 as SASEGT. CDR3 length: 15 residues. The DNA for the CDR3 is TGTGCCAGCAGTGGAGAGGGACAGGGGGTGGACGAGCAGTACTTC. It translates to CASSGEGQGVDEQYF.

J is TRBJ2-4 and V is TRBV2; 9 bases line up with TRBD1. The germline V gene has CDR1 SNHLY and CDR2 FYNNEI. CDR3 length: 15 residues. The V gene end was trimmed by 4 bases and the J gene end by 1 base; junction bases not matched to a gene: 2. CDR3 coding DNA: TGTGCCAGCAGTGCGACAGGGGGGGCCAAAAACATTCAGTACTTC. Translated, it gives CASSATGGAKNIQYF.

Remarks on this clone: A junction end diverges from the germline sequence, so it may reflect a read error. The CDR3 loop reads CAGSKGLAGGPTDTQYF. CDR3 nucleotides: TGTGCCGGCAGCAAGGGACTAGCGGGAGGTCCCACAGATACGCAGTATTTT. The rearrangement uses TRBV5-4 and TRBJ2-3; 15 nucleotides line up with TRBD2. In germline, CDR1 is SGHNT, CDR2 YYREEE (reference sequence). The CDR3 extends over 17 amino acids.

This rearrangement joins TRBV5-4 to TRBJ2-7, with 11 bases lining up with TRBD2. V lost 6 bases to trimming and J lost 3 bases; unmatched junction nucleotides: 8. CDR1 is SGHNT, CDR2 YYREEE, per germline (reference sequence). The CDR3 loop spans 15 amino acids. The CDR3 loop is CASTSPTSGSYEQYF. The CDR3 DNA follows: TGTGCCAGCACCTCCCCCACTAGCGGGAGCTACGAGCAGTACTTC.

The chain uses TRBV30 and TRBJ2-2; 8 nucleotides line up with TRBD1. Germline V gene sequence: CDR1 GTSNPN, CDR2 SVGIG (reference sequence). The CDR3 consists of 15 residues. With 3 bases clipped from V and 6 bases from J, the junction kept 9 bases outside the gene matches. Written as DNA, the CDR3 is TGTGCCTGGAGGGATCGGACAGGGCTAGCCGGGGAGCTGTTTTTT. It codes for CAWRDRTGLAGELFF.

The chain joins TRBV27 to TRBJ2-5, with D tentatively TRBD2 (6 bases). V was cut by 2 bases and J by 5 bases, with 12 bases left in between. Germline V gene lookup returns CDR1 MNHEY and CDR2 SMNVEV (reference sequence). CDR3 length: 14 amino acids. In nucleotides, the CDR3 is TGTGCCAGCAGTTTACTGGCGGGAAAGGAGACCCAGTACTTC. Translating gives CASSLLAGKETQYF.

This clone was counted a few times. The V call is TRBV2, the J call TRBJ2-1; a weak D match, TRBD1 (6 bases). Germline V gives CDR1 SNHLY, CDR2 FYNNEI. Trimming took 4 bases from V and 9 from J, leaving 13 bases between them. CDR3 length equals 13 residues. The CDR3 region is CASSVQGYSEQFF. CDR3 coding DNA: TGTGCCAGCAGTGTGCAGGGGTATTCTGAGCAGTTCTTC.

The V gene is TRBV5-6, the J gene TRBJ1-1; a weak D match, TRBD1 (6 bases). This CDR3 contains 16 residues. Trimming took 4 bases from V and 2 from J, leaving 18 bases between them. CDR1 and CDR2 (germline): SGHDT, YYEEEE. The CDR3 coding sequence is TGTGCCAGCAGCCGTGACAGGACGGGAACCAACACTGAAGCTTTCTTT. This encodes CASSRDRTGTNTEAFF.

On this clone itself: A junction end diverges from the germline sequence, so it may reflect a read error. V is TRBV7-9 and J is TRBJ2-1; tentatively, D is TRBD2 (6 bases). This CDR3 has 14 residues. Germline CDR1 SEHNR, CDR2 FQNEAQ (reference sequence). DNA for the CDR3: TGTTCCAGCAGCTTAGACGGGGACTGGAATGAGCAGTTCTTC. Protein: CSSSLDGDWNEQFF.

The rearrangement joins TRBV5-1 to TRBJ2-1; 7 bases line up with TRBD1. Trimming at V came to 4 bases and at J to 6 bases, leaving 10 bases not matched to a gene. Germline CDR1 reads SGHRS; CDR2 reads YFSETQ. The CDR3 has 15 residues. CDR3 in amino acids: CASSIATGALNEQFF. The CDR3, as DNA: TGCGCCAGCAGCATAGCCACAGGGGCCCTCAATGAGCAGTTCTTC.

The V gene is TRBV7-6, the J gene TRBJ2-7; no firm D call. Germline V gives CDR1 SGHVS, CDR2 FNYEAQ. The V end lost 5 bases, the J end lost 3 bases, and 11 bases lay between the germline ends. This CDR3 has 13 residues. The CDR3 here is CASSLGPGYEQYF. DNA of the CDR3: TGTGCCAGCAGCCTAGGACCAGGCTACGAGCAGTACTTC.

The rearrangement links TRBV6-1 to TRBJ1-1; D unresolved. The ends were cut back, 5 bases at V and 7 bases at J, with 17 bases in the middle. There are 14 residues in the CDR3. The V gene's germline CDR1 is MNHNS and CDR2 SASEGT. The CDR3 protein is CASSPRPMGHEAFF. CDR3 bases: TGTGCCAGCAGTCCCCGGCCGATGGGCCATGAAGCTTTCTTT.